Only one count was recorded for the clone carrying this TCR beta chain. Its antigen remains unidentified. This specimen belongs to a study of T cell responses to AZD1222 COVID-19 vaccine. General study results and limits: There were mostly white British donors and more females than males, and clonal diversity was possibly underestimated.

Clones were sequenced by immunoSEQ multiplex PCR, and TCRdb holds only the in-frame ones, with some missing. The sample carries approximately 64,000 clones, roughly 84% recorded once. The sequences come from peripheral blood, collected on day 0 of AZD1222 vaccination. The sequence was obtained from an adult in good health.

CDR3 nucleotide sequence: TGTGCCAGCAGCCGCTGGGACAGTGAGGAAAAACTGTTTTTT. Translating gives CASSRWDSEEKLFF. The chain has TRBV3-1 (or the pseudogene TRBV3-2) and TRBJ1-4, with 7 bases lining up with TRBD1. The V gene end was trimmed by 4 bases and the J gene end by 8 bases; junction bases not matched to a gene: 7. In germline, CDR1 is LGHDT, CDR2 YNNKEL (reference sequence). This CDR3 contains 14 residues.